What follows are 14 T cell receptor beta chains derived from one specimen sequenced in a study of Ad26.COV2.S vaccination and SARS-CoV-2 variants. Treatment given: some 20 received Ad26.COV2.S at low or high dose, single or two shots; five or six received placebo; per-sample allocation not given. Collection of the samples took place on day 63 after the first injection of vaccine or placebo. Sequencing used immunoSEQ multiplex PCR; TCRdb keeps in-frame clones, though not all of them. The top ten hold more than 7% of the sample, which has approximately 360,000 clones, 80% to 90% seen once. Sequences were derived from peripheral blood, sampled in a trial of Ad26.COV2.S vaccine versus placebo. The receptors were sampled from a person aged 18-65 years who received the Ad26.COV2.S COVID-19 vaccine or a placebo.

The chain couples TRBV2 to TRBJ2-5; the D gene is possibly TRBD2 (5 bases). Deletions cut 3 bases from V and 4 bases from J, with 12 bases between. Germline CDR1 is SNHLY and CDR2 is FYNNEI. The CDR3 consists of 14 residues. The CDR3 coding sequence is TGTGCCAGCAGTGATTGGGATCGGGGAGAGACCCAGTACTTC. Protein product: CASSDWDRGETQYF.

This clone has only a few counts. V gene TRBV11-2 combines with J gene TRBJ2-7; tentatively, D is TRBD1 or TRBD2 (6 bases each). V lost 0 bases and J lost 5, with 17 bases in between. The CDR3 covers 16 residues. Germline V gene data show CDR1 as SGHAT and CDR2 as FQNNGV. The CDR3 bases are TGTGCCAGCAGCTTAGAGGTGGGGGGCTACCCCCACGAGCAGTACTTC. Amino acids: CASSLEVGGYPHEQYF.

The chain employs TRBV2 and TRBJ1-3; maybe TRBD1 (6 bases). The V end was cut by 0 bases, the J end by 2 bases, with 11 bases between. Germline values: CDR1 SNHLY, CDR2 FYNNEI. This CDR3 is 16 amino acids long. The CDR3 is CASSEAGAGAGNTIYF. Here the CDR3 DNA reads TGTGCCAGCAGTGAAGCGGGGGCAGGGGCTGGAAACACCATATATTTT.

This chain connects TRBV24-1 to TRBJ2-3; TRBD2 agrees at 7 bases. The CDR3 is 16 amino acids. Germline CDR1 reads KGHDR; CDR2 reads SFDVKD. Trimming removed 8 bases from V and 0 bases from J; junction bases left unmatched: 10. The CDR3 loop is CATKVVGRVSTDTQYF. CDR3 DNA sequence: TGTGCCACCAAAGTCGTAGGGAGGGTTAGCACAGATACGCAGTATTTT.

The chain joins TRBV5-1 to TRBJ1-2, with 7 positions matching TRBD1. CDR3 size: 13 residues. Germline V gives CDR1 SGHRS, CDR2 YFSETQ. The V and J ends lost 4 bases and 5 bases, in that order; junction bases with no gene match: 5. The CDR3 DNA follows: TGCGCCAGCAGCCGGGGACAGACTTATGGCTACACCTTC. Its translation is CASSRGQTYGYTF. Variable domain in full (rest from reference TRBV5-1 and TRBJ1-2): KAGVTQTPRYLIKTRGQQVTLSCSPISGHRSVSWYQQTPGQGLQFLFEYFSETQRNKGNFPGRFSGRQFSNSRSEMNVSTLELGDSALYLCASSRGQTYGYTFGSGTRLTVV.

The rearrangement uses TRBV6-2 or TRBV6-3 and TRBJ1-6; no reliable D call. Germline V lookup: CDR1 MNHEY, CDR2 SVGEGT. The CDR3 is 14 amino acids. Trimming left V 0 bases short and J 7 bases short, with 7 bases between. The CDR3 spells CASSYSGRNSPLHF. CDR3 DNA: TGTGCCAGCAGTTACTCGGGTAGGAATTCACCCCTCCACTTT.

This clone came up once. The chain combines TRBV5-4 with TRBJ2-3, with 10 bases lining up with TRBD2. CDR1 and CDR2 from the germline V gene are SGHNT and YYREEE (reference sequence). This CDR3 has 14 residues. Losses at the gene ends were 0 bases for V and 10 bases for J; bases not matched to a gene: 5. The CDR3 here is CASSLAQRGGAQYF. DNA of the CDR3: TGTGCCAGCAGCTTGGCCCAGCGGGGGGGCGCGCAGTATTTT. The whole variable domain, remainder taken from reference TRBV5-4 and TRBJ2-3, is ETGVTQSPTHLIKTRGQQVTLRCSSQSGHNTVSWYQQALGQGPQFIFQYYREEENGRGNFPPRFSGLQFPNYSSELNVNALELDDSALYLCASSLAQRGGAQYFGPGTRLTVL.

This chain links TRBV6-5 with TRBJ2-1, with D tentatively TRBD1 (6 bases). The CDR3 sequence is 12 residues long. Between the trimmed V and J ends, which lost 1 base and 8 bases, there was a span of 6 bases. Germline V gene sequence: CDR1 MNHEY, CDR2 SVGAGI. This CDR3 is CASSYWGHEQFF. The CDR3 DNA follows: TGTGCCAGCAGTTACTGGGGGCATGAGCAGTTCTTC.

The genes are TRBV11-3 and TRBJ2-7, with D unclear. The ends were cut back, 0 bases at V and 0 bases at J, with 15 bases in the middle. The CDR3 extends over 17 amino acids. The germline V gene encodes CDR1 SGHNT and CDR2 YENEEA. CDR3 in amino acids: CASSLDGWRKSSYEQYF. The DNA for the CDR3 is TGTGCCAGCAGCTTAGATGGGTGGAGAAAGAGCTCCTACGAGCAGTACTTC. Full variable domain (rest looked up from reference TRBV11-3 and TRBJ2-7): EAGVVQSPRYKIIEKKQPVAFWCNPISGHNTLYWYLQNLGQGPELLIRYENEEAVDDSQLPKDRFSAERLKGVDSTLKIQPAELGDSAVYLCASSLDGWRKSSYEQYFGPGTRLTVT.

The CDR3 loop reads CASSSATSSGANVLTF. DNA of the CDR3: TGTGCCAGCAGCTCCGCCACGAGCTCTGGGGCCAACGTCCTGACTTTC. The chain recombines TRBV11-3 with TRBJ2-6; unclear D gene. CDR1 and CDR2 from the germline V gene are SGHNT and YENEEA. The CDR3 has 16 amino acids. V was cut by 4 bases and J by 0 bases, with 10 bases left in between.

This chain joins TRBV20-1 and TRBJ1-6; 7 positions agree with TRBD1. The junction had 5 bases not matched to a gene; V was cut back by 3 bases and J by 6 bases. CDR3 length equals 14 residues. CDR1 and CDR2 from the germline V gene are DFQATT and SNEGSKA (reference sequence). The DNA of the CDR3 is TGCAGTGCTAGTTCAGGGGGGGGTAATTCACCCCTCCACTTT. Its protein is CSASSGGGNSPLHF.

CDR3 residues: CASRPQSGGSSYNEQFF. The CDR3 DNA sequence: TGTGCCAGCAGACCACAATCGGGGGGAAGCTCCTACAATGAGCAGTTCTTC. V usage is TRBV7-9 and J usage is TRBJ2-1; 7 bases map to TRBD2. The CDR3 runs to 17 residues. The germline V gene has CDR1 SEHNR and CDR2 FQNEAQ (reference sequence). The V segment lost 6 bases and the J segment 0 bases; nucleotides outside the gene matches: 11.

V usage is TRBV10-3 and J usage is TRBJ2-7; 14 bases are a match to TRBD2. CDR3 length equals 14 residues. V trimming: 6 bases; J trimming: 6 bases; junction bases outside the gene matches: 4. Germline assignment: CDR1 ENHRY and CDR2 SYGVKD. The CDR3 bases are TGTGCCATCAGCCCGACTAGCGGGGGGGCCGAGCAGTACTTC. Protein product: CAISPTSGGAEQYF.

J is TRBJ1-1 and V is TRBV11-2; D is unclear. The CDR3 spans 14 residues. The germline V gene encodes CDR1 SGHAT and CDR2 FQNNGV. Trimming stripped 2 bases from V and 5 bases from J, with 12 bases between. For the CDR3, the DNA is TGTGCCAGCAGCTTAACCGAAGCGTGGACTGAAGCTTTCTTT. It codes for CASSLTEAWTEAFF.